Sequencing of this T cell receptor beta chain was carried out in a study of T cells in localized non-small cell lung cancer. The junction had 4 bases not matched to a gene; V was cut back by 1 base and J by 0 bases. CDR1 is ENHRY and CDR2 is SYGVKD in the germline V gene. This CDR3 has 17 residues. Findings and limits, study-wide: Paired adjacent lung recovered a median roughly 60 of the top 100 tumor clones. Density of T cells in blood, when higher, went with longer overall survival.

Repertoires were generated with immunoSEQ multiplex PCR, while TCRdb's copy carries only in-frame clones and drops some. The top ten clones hold 20% to 25% of a sample with about 77,000 clones, approximately 90% of them seen once. With regard to this clone: Its antigen is unidentified.

The genes are TRBV10-3 and TRBJ2-7; TRBD2 aligns across 12 bases. The sequence derives from a woman between 35 and 75 years old with stage I squamous cell lung carcinoma. The sample was peripheral blood, taken before any cancer treatment. The CDR3 spells CAISELGLAGTSYEQYF. The CDR3 DNA is TGTGCCATCAGTGAGTTAGGACTAGCGGGGACCTCCTACGAGCAGTACTTC.